These T cell receptor beta chains were read from a single sample in a study of T-cell memory formation after mild COVID-19. TCRdb independently ran MiXCR on the 5' RACE reads; one entry per CDR3 protein. The top ten hold roughly 23% of the sample, which has 250,000 to 300,000 distinct CDR3 sequences, around 15% seen once. Material: PBMCs or a T cell subset sorted from them (not recorded which). These receptors all stem from a young man who had mild COVID-19 (a few samples of this study predate the infection). Cell type and time point are not known. Each CDR3 is given with its conserved first and last residue. A D gene is named only where the DNA matches it firmly. Size is omitted from some rows. Given values are once, few, many or a class for expanded clones.

>15|.|.|TRBV11-2|TRBJ2-3
CASSFRTHYTDTQYF
TGTGCCAGCAGCTTCCGGACACACTACACAGATACGCAGTATTTT
>16|TRBD2|.|TRBV20-1|TRBJ2-3
CSARDPSRTSGNTQYF
TGCAGTGCTAGAGACCCATCTCGGACTAGTGGTAATACGCAGTATTTT
>13|TRBD2|few|TRBV27|TRBJ2-1
CASGTSVYNEQFF
TGTGCCAGCGGGACTAGCGTCTACAATGAGCAGTTCTTC
>14|.|.|TRBV29-1|TRBJ2-2
CSVELQLNTGELFF
TGCAGCGTTGAACTGCAGTTAAACACCGGGGAGCTGTTTTTT
>15|.|.|TRBV4-2|TRBJ1-5
CASSQDLGGGQPQHF
TGTGCCAGCAGCCAAGATCTTGGCGGGGGTCAGCCCCAGCATTTT
>17|.|few|TRBV7-3|TRBJ1-1
CASSLRVAGVMNTEAFF
TGTGCCAGCAGCTTGCGAGTCGCAGGGGTCATGAACACTGAAGCTTTCTTT
>15|.|few|TRBV7-2|TRBJ2-3
CASSLRGGEGDTQYF
TGTGCCAGCAGCTTAAGGGGGGGGGAAGGAGATACGCAGTATTTT
>13|.|many|TRBV7-2|TRBJ1-2
CASSLWGNYGYTF
TGTGCCAGCAGCTTGTGGGGGAACTATGGCTACACCTTC
>14|.|few|TRBV10-3|TRBJ2-7
CAISEWKGTTEQYF
TGTGCCATCAGTGAGTGGAAAGGGACGACCGAGCAGTACTTC
>15|.|.|TRBV6-2/TRBV6-3|TRBJ2-5
CASISEWAVQETQYF
TGTGCCAGCATCTCAGAATGGGCGGTCCAAGAGACCCAGTACTTC
>14|TRBD1|.|TRBV2|TRBJ1-6
CASRDTGDGSPLHF
TGTGCCAGCAGAGATACAGGGGATGGATCACCCCTCCACTTT
>13|.|many|TRBV28|TRBJ2-1
CASSFPGANEQFF
TGTGCCAGCAGTTTCCCTGGGGCGAATGAGCAGTTCTTC
>14|.|.|TRBV6-6|TRBJ1-1
CASSPGTANTEAFF
TGTGCCAGCAGTCCCGGGACCGCGAACACTGAAGCTTTCTTT
>14|TRBD1|.|TRBV4-1|TRBJ1-1
CASQTGATNTEAFF
TGCGCCAGCCAGACAGGGGCCACGAACACTGAAGCTTTCTTT
>16|.|many|TRBV5-1|TRBJ2-2
CASKLTDRSSAGELFF
TGCGCCAGTAAACTGACCGACAGATCCTCCGCCGGGGAGCTGTTTTTT
>14|.|.|TRBV5-6|TRBJ1-1
CASSLWDLGTEAFF
TGTGCCAGCAGCTTGTGGGATCTGGGCACTGAAGCTTTCTTT
>15|.|.|TRBV28|TRBJ2-3
CASSSPGRQTDTQYF
TGTGCCAGCAGTTCCCCGGGCAGGCAAACAGATACGCAGTATTTT
>16|TRBD1|many|TRBV5-6|TRBJ2-1
CASSFSGTGNYNEQFF
TGTGCCAGCAGCTTTTCGGGGACAGGGAATTACAATGAGCAGTTCTTC
>14|.|.|TRBV27|TRBJ2-5
CASSNVRDQETQYF
TGTGCCAGCAGTAACGTCAGGGACCAAGAGACCCAGTACTTC
>13|.|few|TRBV29-1|TRBJ2-2
CSATKSNTGELFF
TGCAGCGCGACAAAGTCGAACACCGGGGAGCTGTTTTTT
>11|TRBD1|few|TRBV20-1|TRBJ2-1
CRTTGGNEQFF
TGCAGAACGACAGGGGGCAATGAGCAGTTCTTC
>12|.|few|TRBV6-2/TRBV6-3|TRBJ2-5
CASSYPQETQYF
TGTGCCAGCAGTTACCCCCAAGAGACCCAGTACTTC
>15|.|.|TRBV7-2|TRBJ2-5
CASSPWTRAWETQYF
TGTGCCAGCAGCCCCTGGACGCGCGCGTGGGAGACCCAGTACTTC
>13|.|.|TRBV5-6|TRBJ1-2
CASSLRRGRGYTF
TGTGCCAGCAGCTTGAGACGAGGACGGGGCTACACCTTC
>13|TRBD1|few|TRBV20-1|TRBJ1-1
CSAREQGFSEAFF
TGCAGTGCTAGGGAACAGGGGTTCTCTGAAGCTTTCTTT
>15|.|.|TRBV5-5|TRBJ2-1
CATSRRDGPSNEQFF
TGTGCCACCTCTCGACGAGACGGCCCCTCCAATGAGCAGTTCTTC
>13|.|.|TRBV6-2/TRBV6-3|TRBJ1-2
CASSAGLLGSYTF
TGTGCCAGCAGTGCGGGCCTACTCGGGAGCTACACCTTC
>13|TRBD1|few|TRBV7-3|TRBJ2-7
CASSIGTGHEQYF
TGTGCCAGCAGCATAGGGACAGGGCACGAGCAGTACTTC
>16|.|once|TRBV25-1|TRBJ2-3
CASSEYGAGSTDTQYF
TGTGCCAGCAGTGAATATGGGGCGGGGTCAACAGATACGCAGTATTTT
>14|.|few|TRBV7-2|TRBJ1-5
CASSSRSGNQPQHF
TGTGCCAGCAGCTCCAGGTCGGGGAATCAGCCCCAGCATTTT
>15|TRBD1|few|TRBV6-5|TRBJ2-1
CASSYSGTGATEQFF
TGTGCCAGCAGTTACTCCGGGACAGGGGCAACTGAGCAGTTCTTC
>15|.|few|TRBV9|TRBJ1-5
CASSVGGGQDQPQHF
TGTGCCAGCAGCGTAGGGGGGGGGCAGGACCAGCCCCAGCATTTT
>16|.|many|TRBV5-1|TRBJ1-3
CASSLLTGSSGNTIYF
TGCGCCAGCAGCCTCCTGACAGGAAGCTCTGGAAACACCATATATTTT
>15|.|.|TRBV7-6|TRBJ2-3
CASSLRGPGADTQYF
TGTGCCAGCAGCTTGAGGGGTCCAGGCGCAGATACGCAGTATTTT
>16|TRBD2|few|TRBV20-1|TRBJ2-3
CSAIRLAGESRDTQYF
TGCAGTGCCATCCGACTAGCGGGGGAGTCCCGTGATACGCAGTATTTT
>13|TRBD1|.|TRBV11-3|TRBJ2-1
CASSLQDREEQFF
TGTGCCAGCAGCCTACAGGACAGGGAAGAGCAGTTCTTC
>16|TRBD2|many|TRBV15|TRBJ2-5
CATSSGLAGRGETQYF
TGTGCCACCAGCTCGGGACTAGCTGGGAGGGGAGAGACCCAGTACTTC
>15|TRBD1|.|TRBV27|TRBJ1-1
CASSPLGQGDTEAFF
TGTGCCAGCAGTCCCCTCGGACAGGGGGACACTGAAGCTTTCTTT
>14|.|few|TRBV11-2|TRBJ2-7
CASSLQGLSYEQYF
TGTGCCAGCAGCCTACAGGGTTTGTCCTACGAGCAGTACTTC
>11|.|.|TRBV7-9|TRBJ2-5
CASSQLETQYF
TGTGCCAGCAGTCAATTAGAGACCCAGTACTTC